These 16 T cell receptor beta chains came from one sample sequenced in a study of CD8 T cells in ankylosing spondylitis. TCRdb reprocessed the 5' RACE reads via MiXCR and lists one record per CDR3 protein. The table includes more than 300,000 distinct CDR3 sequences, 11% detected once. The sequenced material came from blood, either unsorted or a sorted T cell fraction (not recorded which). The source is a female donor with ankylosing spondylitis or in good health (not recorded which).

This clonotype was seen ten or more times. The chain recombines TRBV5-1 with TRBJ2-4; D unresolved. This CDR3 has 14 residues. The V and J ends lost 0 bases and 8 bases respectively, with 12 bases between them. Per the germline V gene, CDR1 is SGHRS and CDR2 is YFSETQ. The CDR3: CASSLGSPVDIQYF. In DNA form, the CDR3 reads TGCGCCAGCAGCTTGGGGAGTCCCGTGGACATTCAGTACTTC.

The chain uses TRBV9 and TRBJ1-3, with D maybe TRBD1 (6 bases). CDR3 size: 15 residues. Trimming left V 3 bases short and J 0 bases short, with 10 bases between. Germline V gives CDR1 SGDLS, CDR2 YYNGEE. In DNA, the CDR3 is TGTGCCAGCAGCGCCCAGGGGTTCTCTGGAAACACCATATATTTT. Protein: CASSAQGFSGNTIYF.

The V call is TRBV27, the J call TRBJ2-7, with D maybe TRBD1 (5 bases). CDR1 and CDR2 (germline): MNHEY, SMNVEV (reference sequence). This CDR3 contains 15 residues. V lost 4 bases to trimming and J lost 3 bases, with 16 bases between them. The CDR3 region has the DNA TGTGCCAGCAGTTCCAATCAGGGTTCGTACTACGAGCAGTACTTC. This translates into CASSSNQGSYYEQYF.

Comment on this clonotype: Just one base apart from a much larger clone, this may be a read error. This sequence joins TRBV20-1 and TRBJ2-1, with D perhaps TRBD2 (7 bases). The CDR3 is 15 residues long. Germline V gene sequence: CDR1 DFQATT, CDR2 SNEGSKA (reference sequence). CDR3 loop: CSARDVGGALNEQSF. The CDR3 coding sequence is TGCAGTGCTAGAGATGTGGGGGGGGCCCTCAATGAGCAGTCCTTC.

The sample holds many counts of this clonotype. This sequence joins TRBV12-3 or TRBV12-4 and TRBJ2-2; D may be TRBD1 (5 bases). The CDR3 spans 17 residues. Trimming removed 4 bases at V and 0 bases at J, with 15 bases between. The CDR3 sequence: CASSYWVRGSNTGELFF. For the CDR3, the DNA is TGTGCCAGCAGTTACTGGGTTAGGGGTTCGAACACCGGGGAGCTGTTTTTT.

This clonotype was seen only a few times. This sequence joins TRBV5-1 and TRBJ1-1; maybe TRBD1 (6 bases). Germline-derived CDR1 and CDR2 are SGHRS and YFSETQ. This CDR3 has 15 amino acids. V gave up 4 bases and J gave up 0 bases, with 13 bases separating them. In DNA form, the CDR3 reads TGCGCCAGCAGCCGGACAGTAAACATGAACACTGAAGCTTTCTTT. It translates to CASSRTVNMNTEAFF.

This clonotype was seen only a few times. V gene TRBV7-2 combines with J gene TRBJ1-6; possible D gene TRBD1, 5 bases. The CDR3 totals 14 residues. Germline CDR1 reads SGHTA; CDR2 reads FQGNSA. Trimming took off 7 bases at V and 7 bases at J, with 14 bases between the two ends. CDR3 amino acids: CASNPGLENSPLHF. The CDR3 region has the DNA TGTGCCAGCAACCCAGGGCTTGAGAATTCACCCCTCCACTTT.

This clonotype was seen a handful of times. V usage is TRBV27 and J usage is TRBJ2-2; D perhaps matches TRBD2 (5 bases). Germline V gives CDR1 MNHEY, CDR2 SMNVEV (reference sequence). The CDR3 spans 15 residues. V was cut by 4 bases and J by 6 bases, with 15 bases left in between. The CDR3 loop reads CASSSRLLASGELFF. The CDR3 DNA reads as TGTGCCAGCAGTTCCAGGTTATTAGCGTCCGGGGAGCTGTTTTTT.

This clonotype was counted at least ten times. The CDR3: CASSSLRGGTDTQYF. As DNA, the CDR3 is TGTGCCAGCAGTTCCCTTCGGGGGGGCACAGATACGCAGTATTTT. The chain uses TRBV28 and TRBJ2-3; 7 bases fit TRBD2. Unmatched junction bases numbered 5, after V lost 4 bases and J lost 1 base. Germline V lookup: CDR1 MDHEN, CDR2 SYDVKM. The CDR3 totals 15 residues.

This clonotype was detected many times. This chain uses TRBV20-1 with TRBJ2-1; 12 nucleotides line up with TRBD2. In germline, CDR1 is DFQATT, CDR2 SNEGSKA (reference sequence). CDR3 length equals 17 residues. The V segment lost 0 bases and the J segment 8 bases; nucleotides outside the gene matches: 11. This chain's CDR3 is CSARDGDRLAGVHEQFF. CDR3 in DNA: TGCAGTGCTAGAGATGGGGACAGACTAGCGGGAGTACATGAGCAGTTCTTC.

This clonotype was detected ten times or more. The CDR3 reads CASSPFGANTGELFF. CDR3 in DNA: TGTGCCAGCAGCCCCTTTGGGGCGAACACCGGGGAGCTGTTTTTT. V usage is TRBV7-9 and J usage is TRBJ2-2, with D unclear. Germline V gene lookup returns CDR1 SEHNR and CDR2 FQNEAQ (reference sequence). The V end lost 5 bases, the J end lost 0 bases, and 10 bases lay between the germline ends. The CDR3 is made up of 15 amino acids. The whole variable domain, remainder taken from reference TRBV7-9 and TRBJ2-2, is DTGVSQNPRHKITKRGQNVTFRCDPISEHNRLYWYRQTLGQGPEFLTYFQNEAQLEKSRLLSDRFSAERPKGSFSTLEIQRTEQGDSAMYLCASSPFGANTGELFFGEGSRLTVL.

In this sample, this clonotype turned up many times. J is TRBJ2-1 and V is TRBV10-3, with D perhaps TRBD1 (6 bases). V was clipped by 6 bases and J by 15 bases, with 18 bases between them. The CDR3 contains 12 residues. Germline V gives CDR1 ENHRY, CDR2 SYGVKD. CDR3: CAISEEPGHVFF. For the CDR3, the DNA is TGTGCCATCAGCGAAGAACCGGGACATGTGTTCTTC.

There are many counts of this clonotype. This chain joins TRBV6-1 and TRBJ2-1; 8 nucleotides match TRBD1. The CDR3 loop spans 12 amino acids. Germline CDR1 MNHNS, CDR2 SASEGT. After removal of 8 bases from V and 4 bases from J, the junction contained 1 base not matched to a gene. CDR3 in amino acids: CASDRGYNEQFF. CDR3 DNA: TGTGCCAGCGACAGGGGATACAATGAGCAGTTCTTC.

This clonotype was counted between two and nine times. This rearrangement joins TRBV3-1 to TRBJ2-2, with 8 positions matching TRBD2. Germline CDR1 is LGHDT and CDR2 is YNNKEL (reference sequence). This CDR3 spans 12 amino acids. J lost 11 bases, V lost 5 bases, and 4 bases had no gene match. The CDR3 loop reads CASSTAGGELFF. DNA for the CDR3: TGTGCCAGCAGCACCGCGGGGGGCGAGCTGTTTTTT.

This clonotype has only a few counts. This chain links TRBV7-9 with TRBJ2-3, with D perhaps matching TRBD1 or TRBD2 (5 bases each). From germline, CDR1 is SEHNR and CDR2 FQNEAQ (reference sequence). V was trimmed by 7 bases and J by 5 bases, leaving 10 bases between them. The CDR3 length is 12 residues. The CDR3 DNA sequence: TGTGCCAGCACCATTGGGGGAGATACGCAGTATTTT. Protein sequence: CASTIGGDTQYF.

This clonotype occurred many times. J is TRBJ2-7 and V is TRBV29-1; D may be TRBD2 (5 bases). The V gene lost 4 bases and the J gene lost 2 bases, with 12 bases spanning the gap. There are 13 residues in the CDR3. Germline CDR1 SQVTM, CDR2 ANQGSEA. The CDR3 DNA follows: TGCAGCGTTGTTTCGGGAAAGACCTACGAGCAGTACTTC. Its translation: CSVVSGKTYEQYF.